This T cell receptor beta chain was found in a study of T cells in localized non-small cell lung cancer (TCRdb year 2020). Context from the whole study: The study examined T cell repertoires in roughly 240 patients with early-stage NSCLC and compared tumors with uninvolved tumor-adjacent lungs. The cohort was made up of around 240 treatment-naive NSCLC patients whose localized lung tumors had been resected. The mean age of the NSCLC patients was 50 to 85 years, with approximately 130 men and approximately 100 women.

At diagnosis, peripheral blood, uninvolved tumor-adjacent lung and tumor were collected and were preserved as a mix of fresh-frozen and FFPE material. For TCR repertoire profiling, blood samples were analyzed as peripheral blood mononuclear cells. Overall study outcomes, separate from this receptor: Higher blood T cell density associated with longer overall survival, while higher adjacent-lung clonality associated with shorter survival. Uninvolved tumor-adjacent lung showed the highest T cell clonality, higher than tumor, which suggests more focused antigenic responses in the uninvolved tumor-adjacent lung. Because multi-region sequencing of the tumors was not done, intratumor heterogeneity could not be ruled out. Because the study design was exploratory, TCR variables were selected using unadjusted p-values without false-discovery rate correction. Of the top 100 tumor clones, a median of 57 were detected in paired uninvolved adjacent lung; approximately 30 were also among that lung's top 100.

The cysteine opens and the phenylalanine closes a CDR3 of 13 amino acids. Kept here is only the CDR3 DNA, which spans 39 bases and is read in frame from base 1. Trimming at the junction amounts to 8 bases on V and 0 bases on J, and the germline ends lie 10 bases apart. CDR1 and CDR2, looked up from the germline V gene (reference sequence), are LNHDA and SQIVND. TCR beta CDR3 regions were sequenced from DNA using the immunoSEQ Assay. The study's own analysis went as follows. To compute T cell density, TCR beta template counts were normalized to usable DNA, which was estimated by amplifying housekeeping genes. Using the preseqR package, richness was estimated by extrapolating to 120,000 templates for tissue samples and 400,000 templates for PBMC samples. Clonality was defined as one minus Pielou's evenness. To identify tissue-enriched TCRs, differential abundance testing was run on productive amino-acid clonotypes with a minimum total count of 5 and an alpha of 0.1. The Jaccard Index and the Morisita Overlap Index were used to measure how much the repertoires overlapped between compartments. GLIPH grouped TCR beta CDR3s together with public tetramer-defined viral CDR3s, and a viral motif had to include at least three viral sequences and show V-gene enrichment. TCRdb retrieved this table from immuneACCESS and kept in-frame rearrangements only. Not all clones are present; in checked studies, unresolved V genes account for under half, and no reason is known for the remainder. V and J calls and clone size are as listed in that table; D and trimming were resolved from the DNA. The sample yields under 35,000 clones; approximately 90% were counted once. The top ten clones comprise about 10% of the sample.

To note about this clone: Its antigen has not been determined. No much larger clone is present one base from it, and per-base qualities are unavailable.

Recombination linked TRBV19 to TRBJ1-2, with no confidently assigned D gene. This specimen consisted of peripheral blood mononuclear cells, obtained before any cancer treatment. This TCR was sampled from a female donor over 55 with stage II lung adenocarcinoma. The CDR3 protein sequence reads: CASEPGANYGYTF. At the DNA level, the sequence is TGTGCCAGTGAGCCCGGAGCTAACTATGGCTACACCTTC. The variable domain in full, with residues beyond the CDR3 obtained from the reference TRBV19 and TRBJ1-2 genes, is DGGITQSPKYLFRKEGQNVTLSCEQNLNHDAMYWYRQDPGQGLRLIYYSQIVNDFQKGDIAEGYSVSREKKESFPLTVTSAQKNPTAFYLCASEPGANYGYTFGSGTRLTVV.